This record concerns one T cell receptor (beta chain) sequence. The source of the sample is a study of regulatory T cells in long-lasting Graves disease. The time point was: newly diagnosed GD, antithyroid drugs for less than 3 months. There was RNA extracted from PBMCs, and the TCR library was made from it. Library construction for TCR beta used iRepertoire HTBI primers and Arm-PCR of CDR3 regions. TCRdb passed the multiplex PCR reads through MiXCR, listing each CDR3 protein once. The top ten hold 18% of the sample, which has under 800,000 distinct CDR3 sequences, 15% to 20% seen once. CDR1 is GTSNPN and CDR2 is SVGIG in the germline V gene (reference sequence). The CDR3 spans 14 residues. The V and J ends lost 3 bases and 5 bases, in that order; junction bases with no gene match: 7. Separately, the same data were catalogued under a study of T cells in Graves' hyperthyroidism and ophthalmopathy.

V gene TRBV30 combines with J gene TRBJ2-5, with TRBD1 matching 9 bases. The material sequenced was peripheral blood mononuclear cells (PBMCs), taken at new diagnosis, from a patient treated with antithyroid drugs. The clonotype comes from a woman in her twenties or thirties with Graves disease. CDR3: CAWRGQGRVETQYF. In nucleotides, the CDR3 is TGTGCCTGGAGGGGACAGGGCCGGGTGGAGACCCAGTACTTC.